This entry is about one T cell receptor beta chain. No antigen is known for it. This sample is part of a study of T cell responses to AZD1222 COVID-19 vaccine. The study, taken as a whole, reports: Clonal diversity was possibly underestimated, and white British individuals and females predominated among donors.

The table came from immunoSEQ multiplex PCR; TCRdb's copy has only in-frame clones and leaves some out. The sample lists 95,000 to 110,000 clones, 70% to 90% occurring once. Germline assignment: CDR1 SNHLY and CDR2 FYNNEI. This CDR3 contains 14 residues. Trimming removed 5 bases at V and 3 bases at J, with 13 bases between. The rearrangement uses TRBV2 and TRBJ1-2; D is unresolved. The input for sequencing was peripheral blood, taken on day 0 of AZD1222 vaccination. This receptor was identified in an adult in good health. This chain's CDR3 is CASSSAVFHYGYTF. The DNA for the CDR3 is TGTGCCAGCAGTTCAGCTGTTTTCCACTATGGCTACACCTTC.